This T cell receptor beta chain was sequenced during a study of regulatory T cells in long-lasting Graves disease. This CDR3 spans 14 amino acids. The germline V and J ends were trimmed by 0 bases and 1 base, with 6 bases remaining between them. Germline loops: CDR1 SEHNR, CDR2 FQNEAQ (reference sequence). This clonotype was seen at least ten times. Its specificity is unknown. Researchers made TCR beta libraries by using iRepertoire HTBI primers and running Arm-PCR on CDR3 regions. MiXCR, applied by TCRdb to the multiplex PCR reads, yields one record per CDR3 protein. The sample has around 400,000 distinct CDR3 sequences, 10% to 15% seen once. The time point denotes: newly diagnosed GD, antithyroid drugs for less than 3 months. With RNA extracted from PBMCs as input, the TCR library was made. By American Thyroid Association guidelines, Graves' disease was diagnosed in the cohort. Points from the study as a whole: Having only a small sample size may have limited accuracy.

This sample was also put to use in a study of T cells in Graves' hyperthyroidism and ophthalmopathy. That work states: Separation of ophthalmopathy from stable hyperthyroidism was achieved by a 13 V-J model.

The chain employs TRBV7-9 and TRBJ1-1; D is uncertain. The clonotype originates from a woman aged 18-30 years with Graves disease. The input for sequencing was peripheral blood mononuclear cells (PBMCs), taken at new diagnosis, from a patient treated with antithyroid drugs. The CDR3 protein is CASSLARPNTEAFF. DNA for the CDR3: TGTGCCAGCAGCTTAGCTCGGCCGAACACTGAAGCTTTCTTT. Using reference TRBV7-9 and TRBJ1-1 for the parts outside the CDR3, the full variable domain is DTGVSQNPRHKITKRGQNVTFRCDPISEHNRLYWYRQTLGQGPEFLTYFQNEAQLEKSRLLSDRFSAERPKGSFSTLEIQRTEQGDSAMYLCASSLARPNTEAFFGQGTRLTVV.